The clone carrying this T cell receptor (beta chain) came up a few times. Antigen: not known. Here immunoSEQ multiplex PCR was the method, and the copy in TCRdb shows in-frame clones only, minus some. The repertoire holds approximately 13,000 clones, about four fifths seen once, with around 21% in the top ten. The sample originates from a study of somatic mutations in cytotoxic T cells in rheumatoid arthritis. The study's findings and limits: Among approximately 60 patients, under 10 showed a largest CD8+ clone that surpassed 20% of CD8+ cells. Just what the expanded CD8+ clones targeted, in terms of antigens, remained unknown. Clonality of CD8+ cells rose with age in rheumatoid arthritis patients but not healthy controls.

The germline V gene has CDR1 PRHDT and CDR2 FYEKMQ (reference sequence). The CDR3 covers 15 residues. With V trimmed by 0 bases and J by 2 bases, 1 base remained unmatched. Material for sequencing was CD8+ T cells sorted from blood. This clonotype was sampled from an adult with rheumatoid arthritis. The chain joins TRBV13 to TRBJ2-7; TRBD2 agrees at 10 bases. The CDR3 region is CASSLGSGRAYEQYF. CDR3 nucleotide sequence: TGTGCCAGCAGCTTAGGGAGCGGGAGGGCCTACGAGCAGTACTTC.